Listed below are T cell receptor beta chains from one sample, sequenced in a study of OX40 agonist ivuxolimab in advanced cancers. Assay: immunoSEQ multiplex PCR; the TCRdb copy retains only in-frame clones and omits some. The sample includes approximately 76,000 clones, about 93% of them seen just once. Sequenced here: CD4+ or CD8+ T cells sorted from blood, sampled in a trial of the OX40 agonist ivuxolimab. These receptors were obtained from an adult with an advanced solid tumor such as melanoma, head and neck, liver or kidney cancer. Each CDR3 is given with its conserved first and last residue. Each record gives: CDR3 DNA, CDR3 protein, V gene, D gene, clone size, J gene. D genes are given only for firm matches. Clone size is shown for a subset of rows, as once, few, many or a class of expanded clone.

CDR3 DNA: TGTGCCAGGAAGGAGCGAAGAGCTAGCGGAACCTACAATGAGCAGTTCTTC
CDR3 protein: CARKERRASGTYNEQFF
V gene: TRBV9
D gene: TRBD2
clone size: .
J gene: TRBJ2-1

CDR3 DNA: TGTGCCAGTACCCCGGGCAGGGGCCCAGATACGCAGTATTTT
CDR3 protein: CASTPGRGPDTQYF
V gene: TRBV19
D gene: .
clone size: once
J gene: TRBJ2-3

CDR3 DNA: TGTGCCAGCAGCTTCGCCGGGCCCGCAAACACTGAAGCTTTCTTT
CDR3 protein: CASSFAGPANTEAFF
V gene: TRBV7-9
D gene: .
clone size: .
J gene: TRBJ1-1

CDR3 DNA: TGTGCCTGGAGTGTACCCGGGAGGGAGTTCTACGAGCAGTACTTC
CDR3 protein: CAWSVPGREFYEQYF
V gene: TRBV30
D gene: TRBD2
clone size: .
J gene: TRBJ2-7

CDR3 DNA: TGTGCCAGCAGCGTAGGTCTGTCAGGGGGCTCTAACTATGGCTACACCTTC
CDR3 protein: CASSVGLSGGSNYGYTF
V gene: TRBV9
D gene: TRBD1
clone size: .
J gene: TRBJ1-2

CDR3 DNA: TGTGCCAGCAGCTTAAACAGAATGAACACTGAAGCTTTCTTT
CDR3 protein: CASSLNRMNTEAFF
V gene: TRBV7-8
D gene: .
clone size: .
J gene: TRBJ1-1

CDR3 DNA: TGCGCCAGCAGCCAAGACGGACGGGGTAATGAAAAACTGTTTTTT
CDR3 protein: CASSQDGRGNEKLFF
V gene: TRBV4-3
D gene: .
clone size: .
J gene: TRBJ1-4

CDR3 DNA: TGTGCCAGCAGCTGGACTAGCGGGGAAGAGCAGTACTTC
CDR3 protein: CASSWTSGEEQYF
V gene: TRBV5-4
D gene: TRBD2
clone size: .
J gene: TRBJ2-7

CDR3 DNA: TGTGCCAGCAGTGGAGACTCGGGACACTTTGACCCCCACTATGGCTACACCTTC
CDR3 protein: CASSGDSGHFDPHYGYTF
V gene: TRBV2
D gene: .
clone size: .
J gene: TRBJ1-2

CDR3 DNA: TGTGCCAGCAGTGAAGTGTTTTTGGGGAATCAGCCCCAGCATTTT
CDR3 protein: CASSEVFLGNQPQHF
V gene: TRBV6-1
D gene: .
clone size: .
J gene: TRBJ1-5

CDR3 DNA: TGCGCCAGCAGCCTCATCGTACAGGGGGCCCGCACAGATACGCAGTATTTT
CDR3 protein: CASSLIVQGARTDTQYF
V gene: TRBV4-1
D gene: TRBD1
clone size: .
J gene: TRBJ2-3

CDR3 DNA: TGCAGCGCCCGTCTAGGGATCTTTCCTGGAAACACCATATATTTT
CDR3 protein: CSARLGIFPGNTIYF
V gene: TRBV29-1
D gene: .
clone size: .
J gene: TRBJ1-3

CDR3 DNA: TGTGCCAGTACGGTCGGGGGGATCGCAGATACGCAGTATTTT
CDR3 protein: CASTVGGIADTQYF
V gene: TRBV9
D gene: TRBD2
clone size: once
J gene: TRBJ2-3

CDR3 DNA: TGTGCCAGTAGTATGGCGGGGCTAGCGGGCCTATTACCAGATACGCAGTATTTT
CDR3 protein: CASSMAGLAGLLPDTQYF
V gene: TRBV19
D gene: TRBD2
clone size: .
J gene: TRBJ2-3

CDR3 DNA: TGTGCTAGTGGTTTGGGGCAGGGGATTGCTACGCAGTATTTT
CDR3 protein: CASGLGQGIATQYF
V gene: TRBV12-5
D gene: .
clone size: .
J gene: TRBJ2-3

CDR3 DNA: TGTGCCAGCAGCCCATCGGGGAGGCAGATCCCACCTGAAGCTTTCTTT
CDR3 protein: CASSPSGRQIPPEAFF
V gene: TRBV9
D gene: .
clone size: .
J gene: TRBJ1-1

CDR3 DNA: TGTGCCAGCAGTGGGACAGTGATGAATGAAAAACTGTTTTTT
CDR3 protein: CASSGTVMNEKLFF
V gene: TRBV25-1
D gene: .
clone size: once
J gene: TRBJ1-4

CDR3 DNA: TGCGCCAGCAGCCCAAGAGTAGCGGGAGACTACGAGCAGTACTTC
CDR3 protein: CASSPRVAGDYEQYF
V gene: TRBV4-1
D gene: TRBD2
clone size: .
J gene: TRBJ2-7

CDR3 DNA: TGTGCCAGCAGCGTAGGTCGAGGGACATCAAATGAGCAGTTCTTC
CDR3 protein: CASSVGRGTSNEQFF
V gene: TRBV9
D gene: .
clone size: .
J gene: TRBJ2-1

CDR3 DNA: TGTGCCAGCAGACCTAGCGGGAGGAGCACAGATACGCAGTATTTT
CDR3 protein: CASRPSGRSTDTQYF
V gene: TRBV6-5
D gene: TRBD2
clone size: .
J gene: TRBJ2-3

CDR3 DNA: TGTGCCAGCAGCCACCGTTTAGCTAGCGGGGTTAGTACCTACGAGCAGTACTTC
CDR3 protein: CASSHRLASGVSTYEQYF
V gene: TRBV11-2
D gene: TRBD2
clone size: .
J gene: TRBJ2-7

CDR3 DNA: TGTGCTAGTGACAACAGGGATAGATCCGCCGGGGAGCTGTTTTTT
CDR3 protein: CASDNRDRSAGELFF
V gene: TRBV12-5
D gene: .
clone size: .
J gene: TRBJ2-2

CDR3 DNA: TGTGCCAGCAGCTTAGCTGACTTTGAGCAGTTCTTC
CDR3 protein: CASSLADFEQFF
V gene: TRBV7-9
D gene: .
clone size: .
J gene: TRBJ2-1

CDR3 DNA: TGTGCCTGGAGTGTCAACAGGATTTATGGCTACACCTTC
CDR3 protein: CAWSVNRIYGYTF
V gene: TRBV30
D gene: .
clone size: .
J gene: TRBJ1-2

CDR3 DNA: TGTGCCAGCAGCCAGGGACTAGCGGGAGAGAAATTCTTC
CDR3 protein: CASSQGLAGEKFF
V gene: TRBV27
D gene: TRBD2
clone size: .
J gene: TRBJ2-1

CDR3 DNA: TGTGCCAGTAGTTCTCGTACAGGCTACGAGCAGTACTTC
CDR3 protein: CASSSRTGYEQYF
V gene: TRBV19
D gene: .
clone size: .
J gene: TRBJ2-7

CDR3 DNA: TGTGCCAGCAGCTACCGGGACAGGGTTTCTACTGAAGCTTTCTTT
CDR3 protein: CASSYRDRVSTEAFF
V gene: TRBV14
D gene: TRBD1
clone size: .
J gene: TRBJ1-1

CDR3 DNA: TGTGCCAGCAGTTTAGACGGGGGGGGAAGTCTGTTTTTT
CDR3 protein: CASSLDGGGSLFF
V gene: TRBV27
D gene: .
clone size: .
J gene: TRBJ1-4

CDR3 DNA: TGTGCCTGGAGCGTCGACAGCTACGAGCAGTACTTC
CDR3 protein: CAWSVDSYEQYF
V gene: TRBV30
D gene: .
clone size: .
J gene: TRBJ2-7

CDR3 DNA: TGTGCCAGCAGCGTAACAGGGAGGCATGAGCAGTTCTTC
CDR3 protein: CASSVTGRHEQFF
V gene: TRBV9
D gene: .
clone size: .
J gene: TRBJ2-1

CDR3 DNA: TGCGCCAGCAGCCACGCACAGGGCTACGAGCAGTACTTC
CDR3 protein: CASSHAQGYEQYF
V gene: TRBV4-3
D gene: .
clone size: .
J gene: TRBJ2-7

CDR3 DNA: TGTGCCAGCAGCCCGAGGCCTGCCCGCTACGAGCAGTACTTC
CDR3 protein: CASSPRPARYEQYF
V gene: TRBV11-2
D gene: .
clone size: few
J gene: TRBJ2-7

CDR3 DNA: TGTGCCACCAGCAGAGCGGGGATGTACGAGCAGTACTTC
CDR3 protein: CATSRAGMYEQYF
V gene: TRBV15
D gene: .
clone size: once
J gene: TRBJ2-7

CDR3 DNA: TGTGCCAGCAGTACACACCCGCTAGCGCCTACGCAGTATTTT
CDR3 protein: CASSTHPLAPTQYF
V gene: TRBV27
D gene: .
clone size: .
J gene: TRBJ2-3

CDR3 DNA: TGTGCCAGCAGCTCCGGGACCGGAGAGACCCAGTACTTC
CDR3 protein: CASSSGTGETQYF
V gene: TRBV13
D gene: .
clone size: .
J gene: TRBJ2-5

CDR3 DNA: TGTGCCAGCGCAAGTAACACTGAAGCTTTCTTT
CDR3 protein: CASASNTEAFF
V gene: TRBV6-6
D gene: .
clone size: once
J gene: TRBJ1-1

CDR3 DNA: TGTGCCAGCAGTTACGAGGGGAACACTGAAGCTTTCTTT
CDR3 protein: CASSYEGNTEAFF
V gene: TRBV6-5
D gene: .
clone size: .
J gene: TRBJ1-1

CDR3 DNA: TGTGCCAGCAGTGAAGATCCAGCGGGAGCAGTCGGAGAGACCCAGTACTTC
CDR3 protein: CASSEDPAGAVGETQYF
V gene: TRBV2
D gene: TRBD2
clone size: .
J gene: TRBJ2-5

CDR3 DNA: TGTGCCTGGAGGGGGGAGGGCAATCAGCCCCAGCATTTT
CDR3 protein: CAWRGEGNQPQHF
V gene: TRBV30
D gene: .
clone size: .
J gene: TRBJ1-5

CDR3 DNA: TGTGCCAGCAGTCCTCCTTCCTCCGAATCCGGGACCCTAGTTGGGACCCAGTACTTC
CDR3 protein: CASSPPSSESGTLVGTQYF
V gene: TRBV9
D gene: .
clone size: .
J gene: TRBJ2-5

CDR3 DNA: TGTGCTAGCAGCTTAGGGGCAGGCTCTGGAAACACCATATATTTT
CDR3 protein: CASSLGAGSGNTIYF
V gene: TRBV7-7
D gene: .
clone size: .
J gene: TRBJ1-3

CDR3 DNA: TGTGCCAGCAGCTTGCCGTCCGCGGGAGCATACGAGCAGTACTTC
CDR3 protein: CASSLPSAGAYEQYF
V gene: TRBV7-9
D gene: TRBD2
clone size: .
J gene: TRBJ2-7

CDR3 DNA: TGTGCCAGCAGTCGGACTAGCGGGAGCACCGGGGAGCTGTTTTTT
CDR3 protein: CASSRTSGSTGELFF
V gene: TRBV6-4
D gene: TRBD2
clone size: .
J gene: TRBJ2-2

CDR3 DNA: TGTGCCAGCAGTGATGATAGCTACAATGAGCAGTTCTTC
CDR3 protein: CASSDDSYNEQFF
V gene: TRBV5-6
D gene: .
clone size: .
J gene: TRBJ2-1